The clone carrying this T cell receptor (beta chain) has only a few counts. Hyperthyroidism was new, under 2 months, in patients aged 18 to 65. RNA transcripts were the source from which TCR beta CDR3 regions were amplified. HTBI primers served in a first-round RT-PCR, which a second-round multiplex PCR followed. In TCRdb, the multiplex PCR reads were re-called with MiXCR into one record per CDR3 protein. The sample holds around 590,000 distinct CDR3 sequences, approximately 35% seen once. Germline-derived CDR1 and CDR2 are LNHDA and SQIVND (reference sequence). The CDR3 runs to 13 residues. V lost 5 bases to trimming and J lost 2 bases, with 8 bases between them. This entry belongs to a study of Graves' ophthalmopathy and Graves' hyperthyroidism.

This chain connects TRBV19 to TRBJ2-3; no clear D gene. Sequences were obtained from peripheral blood or thyroid tissue (not recorded which). This TCR was recovered from an adult man with Graves' hyperthyroidism. The CDR3 loop is CASSEVVTDTQYF. The DNA for the CDR3 is TGTGCCAGTAGTGAGGTAGTCACAGATACGCAGTATTTT.